Presented here are 9 T cell receptor beta chains from one specimen sequenced in a study of control samples from healthy donors and cancer patients (TCRdb year 2020). Libraries came from the immunoSEQ multiplex PCR assay. The source is immuneACCESS, and TCRdb retained only in-frame sequences with V and J called. Part of the clones is not carried over; for the studies checked, unresolved V genes explain less than half of this, and the remainder is unexplained. Across this sample there are 150,000 to 200,000 clones, with 90% seen only once. The leading ten clones occupy roughly 1.5% of the sample. Sequences were obtained from blood. Source of these receptors: a woman aged 45-65 years in good health.

This chain joins TRBV7-9 and TRBJ1-4; D uncertain. V lost 7 bases and J lost 12, with 12 bases in between. CDR3 length: 11 amino acids. The germline V gene encodes CDR1 SEHNR and CDR2 FQNEAQ (reference sequence). CDR3 residues: CASTPSGELFF. In DNA form, the CDR3 reads TGTGCCAGCACCCCCTCTGGGGAACTGTTTTTT.

This chain joins TRBV6-5 and TRBJ1-1; D uncertain. This CDR3 has 14 residues. The germline gives CDR1 MNHEY, CDR2 SVGAGI. With 2 bases removed from V and 2 bases from J, the gap between germline ends came to 9 bases. The CDR3 spells CASSYGGPNTEAFF. CDR3 DNA sequence: TGTGCCAGCAGTTACGGCGGACCTAACACTGAAGCTTTCTTT.

The chain recombines TRBV30 with TRBJ1-1, with D unresolved. The CDR3 has 11 amino acids. Germline assignment: CDR1 GTSNPN and CDR2 SVGIG (reference sequence). Trimming left V 0 bases short and J 11 bases short, with 10 bases between. CDR3 sequence: CAWSVSVRAFF. CDR3 coding DNA: TGTGCCTGGAGTGTATCAGTAAGGGCTTTCTTT.

The chain joins TRBV12-3 or TRBV12-4 to TRBJ1-4; D is uncertain. The CDR3 extends over 13 amino acids. V lost 0 bases, J lost 8 bases, and 7 bases lay in between. The CDR3 region is CASSLARVEKLFF. DNA for the CDR3: TGTGCCAGCAGTTTAGCGAGGGTGGAAAAACTGTTTTTT.

The chain couples TRBV28 to TRBJ1-1, with 8 nucleotides matching TRBD1. Trimming cost V 6 bases and J 6 bases; bases outside gene matches: 9. Germline lookup yields CDR1 MDHEN and CDR2 SYDVKM. The CDR3 runs 14 residues. CDR3 bases: TGTGCCAGCAGCCAACCCGGGACAGGACCTGAAGCTTTCTTT. Its translation is CASSQPGTGPEAFF.

The chain is built from TRBV3-1 (or the pseudogene TRBV3-2) and TRBJ2-1, with D perhaps being TRBD1 or TRBD2 (6 bases each). Germline V lookup: CDR1 LGHDT, CDR2 YNNKEL (reference sequence). V dropped 7 bases and J dropped 8 bases, with 15 bases sitting between them. There are 13 residues in the CDR3. The CDR3 nucleotides are TGTGCCAGCACCCCGATGGGGGGCTATGAGCAGTTCTTC. It yields the protein CASTPMGGYEQFF.

The J gene is TRBJ2-7, the V gene TRBV28; maybe TRBD2 (5 bases). V was trimmed by 5 bases and J by 7 bases, leaving 18 bases between them. Per germline, CDR1 MDHEN and CDR2 SYDVKM. The CDR3 runs 14 residues. Written as DNA, the CDR3 is TGTGCCAGCAGTCATTCCATGGGAGTAAGGGAGCAGTACTTC. Protein sequence: CASSHSMGVREQYF.

This clone turned up a few times. The chain uses TRBV4-1 and TRBJ1-6; D is ambiguous. Germline-derived CDR1 and CDR2 are MGHRA and YSYEKL. The CDR3 contains 14 residues. The V gene lost 0 bases and the J gene lost 7 bases, with 7 bases spanning the gap. The CDR3 is CASSQEAVNSPLHF. The CDR3 DNA follows: TGCGCCAGCAGCCAAGAGGCGGTGAATTCACCCCTCCACTTT.

The chain combines TRBV5-5 with TRBJ2-5; D perhaps matches TRBD2 (5 bases). Germline lookup yields CDR1 SGHKS and CDR2 YYEKEE (reference sequence). The CDR3 contains 12 residues. Deletions cut 1 base from V and 12 bases from J, with 13 bases between. The CDR3 sequence is CASSLLAGGKYF. The CDR3 DNA reads TGTGCCAGCAGCTTGCTGGCGGGTGGAAAGTACTTC.